This T cell receptor (beta chain) comes out of a study of monozygotic twins with inflammatory bowel disease (dated by TCRdb to between 2019 and 2020). Describing the broader study: The full study comprised about 28 monozygotic twin pairs: nine German pairs (four IBD-concordant, five IBD-discordant) and 19 IBD-discordant Danish pairs. Each individual had, on average, about 151 000 unique TCRalpha sequences and 181 000 unique TCRbeta sequences available for analysis. The search for disease-associated traits relied mainly on comparing, within discordant pairs, IBD patients with their genetically identical healthy co-twins.

From each donor, a roughly 2.4 ml peripheral blood sample was collected into PAXgene tubes and kept at -80 degrees C. Total RNA was isolated from whole blood with the PAXgene blood miRNA kit on an automated QIAcube, without T cell sorting. Peripheral blood from monozygotic twin pairs who were concordant or discordant for inflammatory bowel disease underwent deep TCRalpha and TCRbeta repertoire profiling using unique molecular barcoding. Smoking habits were recorded for all twin pairs, with individuals classified as current, former or never smokers. Notes on this clonotype: The antigen it binds to is not known.

On the study overall, not on this receptor specifically: TCRbeta repertoire diversity, by inverse Simpson index, was decreased in IBD patients compared with their healthy co-twins. Compared with healthy twins, IBD patients had fewer clonotypes in common with other individuals, a difference most pronounced in patients showing signs of disease activity. No single strong signal or clonotype linked to IBD turned up in the results, so the idea that one exists was not supported. Repertoire similarity did not differ between concordant and discordant twins, possibly due to limited statistical power. Different T cell subtypes could not be distinguished in the analysis. Because patients received different immunosuppressive treatments, the repertoires may have picked up extra background noise and variability between individuals.

The library came from 5' RACE. For each TCR library, 3,500 to 4,000 ng of total RNA was used. For each sample, cDNA was synthesized in eight separate reactions using SMARTScribe reverse transcriptase. During cDNA synthesis, template switching introduced unique molecular identifiers that contained a 6-nucleotide sample barcode. Two nested PCRs of approximately 16 and 9 cycles amplified the TCRalpha and TCRbeta cDNA, and bead purification followed each PCR. Before amplification, the cDNA was both treated with uracil DNA-glycosylase and purified with the QIAquick PCR purification kit. The second PCR added Illumina TruSeq-compatible adapters along with sample-specific barcodes. TapeStation and Qubit were used to check library quality and concentration, and roughly 4.6 ng of each library was pooled. Pooled libraries were sequenced on an Illumina HiSeq2500 single-index Rapid Run with 2 x 100 bp reads and custom sequencing primers. Turning to the authors' computational methods: PCR and sequencing errors were corrected by UMI-based consensus assembly using MiGEC version 1.2.6. V(D)J alignment, clonotype assembly and CDR3 extraction were performed with MiXCR version 2.1.1. Gene usage, clonotype sharing and MAIT/NKT TCR abundance were normalised by analysing the top 1000, 10 000 and 20 000 clonotypes per sample. After downsampling to 27 000 UMIs, diversity was calculated as the inverse Simpson index using the vegan R package. Statistical testing used paired Mann-Whitney U tests on the discordant twin pairs and applied Benjamini-Hochberg correction for multiple testing. After reprocessing by TCRdb, each CDR3 protein sequence is one entry, and no DNA is given. These V and J calls originate from TCRdb's pipeline instead of the authors' own analysis. This sample's table contains a few hundred thousand distinct CDR3 sequences. Jointly, the top ten make up approximately 2.3% of the sample.

Material for sequencing was blood. The TCR was taken from a human donor with ulcerative colitis or Crohn's disease, or a healthy co-twin of an affected twin (not recorded which).

The CDR3 is CASSQDRATGTQYF. Here the chain combines TRBV7-2 and TRBJ2-3; TCRdb gives TRBD1 as the D gene, but with no DNA this cannot be confirmed. The germline V gene provides CDR1 SGHTA and CDR2 FQGNSA. Measured from the cysteine to the phenylalanine, the CDR3 is 14 residues long. No DNA sequence was recorded.